This record concerns one TCR beta chain sequence. This specimen comes from a study of patients and donors after allogeneic stem cell transplantation. MiXCR, run by TCRdb on the RT-PCR reads, gives a single entry per CDR3 protein. The sample comprises hundreds of thousands of distinct CDR3 sequences, about a sixth of which are singletons, and less than 8% rests with the top ten. This CDR3 is built from 15 residues. The V and J ends lost 1 base and 4 bases respectively, with 13 bases between them. Germline V lookup: CDR1 SEHNR, CDR2 FQNEAQ (reference sequence). The J gene is TRBJ1-2, the V gene TRBV7-9; D gene unclear. The material sequenced was blood, either unsorted or a sorted T cell fraction (not recorded which). The origin of this receptor is a human donor who was either an allogeneic HSCT recipient or a stem cell or donor lymphocyte infusion donor (not recorded which). It is not recorded whose cells these are; they may come from a transplant donor. The DNA for the CDR3 is TGTGCCAGCAGCTTAGGTTATGAAGTTTTCTATGGCTACACCTTC. It yields the protein CASSLGYEVFYGYTF.